This T cell receptor beta chain was recovered during a study of shared clonotypes between healthy human individuals. Findings and caveats of the study: Approximately 5.1% was the fraction of naive CD4 clonotypes found shared across a few donors.

Comment on this clone: Its antigen is unknown. This same CDR3 is encoded by further DNA sequences in the sample.

Positive CCR7 selection of CD45RO-negative cells yielded the naive CD8 cells, and terminally differentiated effector memory CD45RA+ cells were excluded. Assay execution took place at the deep level. As handled by the study authors: ImmunoSEQ yielded junction-only sequences lacking quality scores, so filtering differed. Profiled with immunoSEQ multiplex PCR; TCRdb holds only in-frame clones, not every one. V and J calls and clone size follow that table, whereas D and trimming were derived from the DNA. The sample lists more than 2 million clones; over 85% were seen once. This CDR3 comprises 14 residues. Germline CDR1 is MNHNS and CDR2 is SASEGT. The V and J ends lost 5 bases and 2 bases, in that order; junction bases with no gene match: 3.

The V call is TRBV6-1, the J call TRBJ2-7; 10 bases are shared with TRBD2. This TCR came from a man between 18 and 29 years old in good health. Sequenced: naive CD8+ T cells sorted from blood. This CDR3 reads CASSSSGSTYEQYF. DNA of the CDR3: TGTGCCAGCAGTTCTAGCGGGAGCACCTACGAGCAGTACTTC.